Reported below is one TCR beta chain. Authors' methods: Researchers report that nucleated cell counts were estimated from reference gene primer amplification. Libraries were prepared by immunoSEQ multiplex PCR; TCRdb keeps only in-frame clonotypes and omits some of them. The V and J calls and the clone size are those of that table, but D and trimming were determined from the DNA. The sample carries 120,000 to 150,000 clones, 80% to 85% recorded once. This entry belongs to a study of blood T cell repertoires in COVID-19. Whole-study context: Acute and convalescent COVID-19 samples came from the United States, Italy and Spain.

V lost 1 base and J 2 bases, leaving 20 bases between the germline ends. The CDR3 totals 18 residues. Per germline, CDR1 ENHRY and CDR2 SYGVKD. The TCR originated in a human donor in a cohort sampled during active COVID-19. This chain links TRBV10-3 with TRBJ1-2; the D is unclear. What was sequenced was peripheral blood. In nucleotides, the CDR3 is TGTGCCATCAGTGAGTTAGGACGGAGGACTTTCATGAACTATGGCTACACCTTC. Protein: CAISELGRRTFMNYGYTF.